A selection of T cell receptor beta chains follows, all from one sample in a study of blood T cell repertoires in COVID-19. Libraries were prepared by immunoSEQ multiplex PCR; TCRdb keeps only in-frame clonotypes and omits some of them. This sample carries some 170,000 clones, roughly nine tenths of them seen once, and the ten largest clones take 15% to 20%. Specimen: peripheral blood. These receptors originate from a man between 60 and 75 years old with active or convalescent COVID-19. Both conserved end residues are part of each CDR3. The order of the fields is V gene, clone size, D gene, J gene, CDR3 protein, CDR3 DNA. The D gene is left open where the match is weak. Not all rows give a size; the values are once, few, many and, for expanded clones, a class.

v_call: TRBV7-6
clone_size: NA
d_call: NA
j_call: TRBJ2-1
cdr3_aa: CASSPQTRGEVEQFF
cdr3_nt: TGTGCCAGCAGCCCCCAAACGCGGGGTGAGGTTGAGCAGTTCTTC

v_call: TRBV23-1
clone_size: NA
d_call: TRBD1
j_call: TRBJ1-2
cdr3_aa: CASSQLPGGDYGYTF
cdr3_nt: TGCGCCAGCAGTCAATTGCCAGGGGGTGACTATGGCTACACCTTC

v_call: TRBV7-2
clone_size: NA
d_call: TRBD2
j_call: TRBJ2-5
cdr3_aa: CASSRRAGGSLETQYF
cdr3_nt: TGTGCCAGCAGCCGTCGGGCGGGGGGGAGTTTGGAGACCCAGTACTTC

v_call: TRBV20-1
clone_size: NA
d_call: NA
j_call: TRBJ1-1
cdr3_aa: CSANDRQNTEAFF
cdr3_nt: TGCAGTGCTAATGACAGGCAGAACACTGAAGCTTTCTTT

v_call: TRBV19
clone_size: many
d_call: NA
j_call: TRBJ1-1
cdr3_aa: CASSSGLTGRGDRMNTEAFF
cdr3_nt: TGTGCCAGTAGTTCGGGGTTGACAGGACGCGGAGATCGGATGAACACTGAAGCTTTCTTT

v_call: TRBV30
clone_size: few
d_call: NA
j_call: TRBJ2-1
cdr3_aa: CAWSLADYNEQFF
cdr3_nt: TGTGCCTGGAGTCTAGCCGACTACAATGAGCAGTTCTTC

v_call: TRBV3-1/TRBV3-2
clone_size: NA
d_call: TRBD2
j_call: TRBJ2-3
cdr3_aa: CASSPSPSGGSLPHTQYF
cdr3_nt: TGTGCCAGCAGCCCATCCCCCAGCGGGGGGTCACTCCCTCATACGCAGTATTTT

v_call: TRBV11-2
clone_size: NA
d_call: TRBD2
j_call: TRBJ2-7
cdr3_aa: CASSSIGGAPSYEQYF
cdr3_nt: TGTGCCAGCAGCTCGATCGGGGGGGCTCCCTCCTACGAGCAGTACTTC

v_call: TRBV5-1
clone_size: NA
d_call: NA
j_call: TRBJ1-2
cdr3_aa: CASSLGQGNYGYTF
cdr3_nt: TGCGCCAGCAGCTTGGGGCAGGGTAACTATGGCTACACCTTC

v_call: TRBV30
clone_size: NA
d_call: TRBD1
j_call: TRBJ1-1
cdr3_aa: CAWSVTGQGAAEAFF
cdr3_nt: TGTGCCTGGAGTGTAACGGGACAGGGGGCAGCTGAAGCTTTCTTT

v_call: TRBV5-1
clone_size: NA
d_call: TRBD1
j_call: TRBJ1-1
cdr3_aa: CASSLWGQGPTEAFF
cdr3_nt: TGCGCCAGCAGCTTGTGGGGACAGGGTCCCACTGAAGCTTTCTTT

v_call: TRBV9
clone_size: NA
d_call: NA
j_call: TRBJ1-6
cdr3_aa: CASSVELGAGSPLHF
cdr3_nt: TGTGCCAGCAGCGTAGAATTGGGGGCAGGTTCACCCCTCCACTTT

v_call: TRBV2
clone_size: NA
d_call: NA
j_call: TRBJ1-1
cdr3_aa: CASRAEGMNTEAFF
cdr3_nt: TGTGCCAGCAGGGCGGAGGGTATGAACACTGAAGCTTTCTTT

v_call: TRBV10-3
clone_size: NA
d_call: TRBD2
j_call: TRBJ2-3
cdr3_aa: CAISDRQRGKGDTQYF
cdr3_nt: TGTGCCATCAGTGATAGGCAGCGGGGAAAGGGCGATACGCAGTATTTT

v_call: TRBV13
clone_size: NA
d_call: NA
j_call: TRBJ1-3
cdr3_aa: CASSAGGRGNTIYF
cdr3_nt: TGTGCCAGCAGCGCGGGCGGCCGTGGAAACACCATATATTTT

v_call: TRBV18
clone_size: few
d_call: TRBD1
j_call: TRBJ2-7
cdr3_aa: CASSPDRGSSYEQYF
cdr3_nt: TGTGCCAGCTCACCAGACAGGGGGAGCTCCTACGAGCAGTACTTC

v_call: TRBV2
clone_size: NA
d_call: NA
j_call: TRBJ1-6
cdr3_aa: CARGGNSPLHF
cdr3_nt: TGTGCCAGAGGGGGAAATTCACCCCTCCACTTT

v_call: TRBV7-8
clone_size: NA
d_call: TRBD1
j_call: TRBJ1-4
cdr3_aa: CASSPYRGAREKLFF
cdr3_nt: TGTGCCAGCAGCCCTTACAGGGGAGCCAGAGAAAAACTGTTTTTT

v_call: TRBV19
clone_size: once
d_call: TRBD2
j_call: TRBJ2-3
cdr3_aa: CASSVTSGRTDTQYF
cdr3_nt: TGTGCCAGTAGTGTGACTAGCGGGAGGACAGATACGCAGTATTTT

v_call: TRBV3-1/TRBV3-2
clone_size: NA
d_call: NA
j_call: TRBJ2-1
cdr3_aa: CASSLRKGLPTYNEQFF
cdr3_nt: TGTGCCAGCAGCCTTCGAAAGGGACTTCCTACCTACAATGAGCAGTTCTTC

v_call: TRBV6-1
clone_size: NA
d_call: NA
j_call: TRBJ1-1
cdr3_aa: CASSEQADTEAFF
cdr3_nt: TGTGCCAGCAGTGAACAGGCCGACACTGAAGCTTTCTTT

v_call: TRBV5-1
clone_size: NA
d_call: TRBD1
j_call: TRBJ1-1
cdr3_aa: CASSLGDRETEAFF
cdr3_nt: TGCGCCAGCAGCTTGGGGGACAGGGAGACTGAAGCTTTCTTT

v_call: TRBV30
clone_size: NA
d_call: TRBD1
j_call: TRBJ1-5
cdr3_aa: CAWTVRGGQPQHF
cdr3_nt: TGTGCCTGGACCGTGAGAGGGGGCCAGCCCCAGCATTTT

v_call: TRBV12-3/TRBV12-4
clone_size: NA
d_call: NA
j_call: TRBJ1-6
cdr3_aa: CASSFKGDSPLHF
cdr3_nt: TGTGCCAGCAGTTTTAAGGGGGACTCACCCCTCCACTTT

v_call: TRBV29-1
clone_size: NA
d_call: NA
j_call: TRBJ1-1
cdr3_aa: CSAKGGAGMNTEAFF
cdr3_nt: TGCAGCGCTAAAGGGGGGGCGGGTATGAACACTGAAGCTTTCTTT

v_call: TRBV18
clone_size: NA
d_call: TRBD1
j_call: TRBJ1-2
cdr3_aa: CASSPDRAKAVGYTF
cdr3_nt: TGTGCCAGCTCACCAGACAGGGCCAAAGCGGTGGGCTACACCTTC

v_call: TRBV10-3
clone_size: NA
d_call: NA
j_call: TRBJ1-3
cdr3_aa: CAISESNFPSGNTIYF
cdr3_nt: TGTGCCATCAGTGAGTCTAATTTCCCCTCTGGAAACACCATATATTTT

v_call: TRBV28
clone_size: NA
d_call: TRBD1
j_call: TRBJ1-2
cdr3_aa: CASSLPDRGYGYTF
cdr3_nt: TGTGCCAGCAGTTTACCTGACAGGGGCTATGGCTACACCTTC

v_call: TRBV18
clone_size: NA
d_call: NA
j_call: TRBJ2-2
cdr3_aa: CASSHRGPGTGELFF
cdr3_nt: TGTGCCAGCTCACACAGAGGACCGGGGACCGGGGAGCTGTTTTTT

v_call: TRBV7-2
clone_size: NA
d_call: TRBD2
j_call: TRBJ2-3
cdr3_aa: CASSGRGISGRGTDTQYF
cdr3_nt: TGTGCCAGCAGCGGTAGGGGGATTAGCGGGAGGGGCACAGATACGCAGTATTTT

v_call: TRBV30
clone_size: NA
d_call: NA
j_call: TRBJ2-1
cdr3_aa: CAWSGNSYNEQFF
cdr3_nt: TGTGCCTGGAGTGGAAACAGCTACAATGAGCAGTTCTTC

v_call: TRBV6-1
clone_size: NA
d_call: NA
j_call: TRBJ2-7
cdr3_aa: CASSESPARTYEQYF
cdr3_nt: TGTGCCAGCAGTGAAAGCCCCGCGCGGACCTACGAGCAGTACTTC

v_call: TRBV7-9
clone_size: NA
d_call: NA
j_call: TRBJ2-5
cdr3_aa: CASSRAGNNQETQYF
cdr3_nt: TGTGCCAGCAGCCGAGCCGGGAATAACCAAGAGACCCAGTACTTC

v_call: TRBV5-1
clone_size: NA
d_call: NA
j_call: TRBJ2-1
cdr3_aa: CASSPVWGEEQFF
cdr3_nt: TGCGCCAGCAGCCCCGTTTGGGGGGAAGAGCAGTTCTTC

v_call: TRBV2
clone_size: once
d_call: TRBD2
j_call: TRBJ2-7
cdr3_aa: CASSDRSGRVYEQYF
cdr3_nt: TGTGCCAGCAGTGACCGGAGCGGGAGGGTTTACGAGCAGTACTTC

v_call: TRBV28
clone_size: NA
d_call: TRBD2
j_call: TRBJ2-7
cdr3_aa: CASIGTSGSYEQYF
cdr3_nt: TGTGCCAGCATTGGGACTAGCGGGAGTTACGAGCAGTACTTC

v_call: TRBV9
clone_size: NA
d_call: NA
j_call: TRBJ1-3
cdr3_aa: CASSVAGSSENTIYF
cdr3_nt: TGTGCCAGCAGCGTAGCTGGGAGCAGTGAAAACACCATATATTTT

v_call: TRBV6-2/TRBV6-3
clone_size: once
d_call: NA
j_call: TRBJ2-2
cdr3_aa: CASSYRDWNTGELFF
cdr3_nt: TGTGCCAGCAGTTACCGGGACTGGAACACCGGGGAGCTGTTTTTT

v_call: TRBV18
clone_size: NA
d_call: TRBD2
j_call: TRBJ2-7
cdr3_aa: CASSPGTSVYEQYF
cdr3_nt: TGTGCCAGCTCACCGGGGACTAGCGTCTACGAGCAGTACTTC

v_call: TRBV5-1
clone_size: NA
d_call: TRBD2
j_call: TRBJ2-1
cdr3_aa: CASSLGLAGNNEQFF
cdr3_nt: TGCGCCAGCAGCTTGGGACTAGCGGGTAACAATGAGCAGTTCTTC

v_call: TRBV6-4
clone_size: NA
d_call: NA
j_call: TRBJ1-1
cdr3_aa: CASSTFSGDTEAFF
cdr3_nt: TGTGCCAGCAGTACGTTTTCGGGTGACACTGAAGCTTTCTTT

v_call: TRBV2
clone_size: NA
d_call: NA
j_call: TRBJ1-6
cdr3_aa: CASRVQSNSPLHF
cdr3_nt: TGTGCCAGCAGGGTCCAGTCCAATTCACCCCTCCACTTT

v_call: TRBV18
clone_size: NA
d_call: TRBD1
j_call: TRBJ2-3
cdr3_aa: CASSPQRQGISSTDTQYF
cdr3_nt: TGTGCCAGCTCACCCCAAAGACAGGGAATATCTAGCACAGATACGCAGTATTTT